This T cell receptor beta chain emerged from a study of blood T cells in healthy people across ages. General study points: In older individuals, TCR beta diversity per million T cells was lower, falling roughly linearly with age. Nothing was known about donor CMV status, and this possibly confounded expanded clonotype changes.

The authors ran a second PCR of 7 to 11 cycles using a sample-barcoded 5' primer and a J-beta primer mix. Each TCR beta cDNA got a 12-nucleotide random molecular identifier. TCRdb used MiXCR to reprocess the 5' RACE reads, holding one entry per CDR3 protein. This table holds about 1 million distinct CDR3 sequences, around 43% found once. A note on this clonotype: Its antigen remains unidentified.

V lost 2 bases to trimming and J lost 3 bases, with 14 bases between them. The germline V gene has CDR1 MNHEY and CDR2 SVGEGT. The CDR3 sequence is 15 residues long. This clonotype was sampled from a woman in her fifties or sixties in good health. Material for sequencing was blood. The chain links TRBV6-2 or TRBV6-3 to TRBJ2-7, with a tentative D call TRBD1 (5 bases). CDR3 sequence: CASSYRQNRGYEQYF. The CDR3 coding sequence is TGTGCCAGCAGTTACCGACAGAATAGGGGCTACGAGCAGTACTTC.